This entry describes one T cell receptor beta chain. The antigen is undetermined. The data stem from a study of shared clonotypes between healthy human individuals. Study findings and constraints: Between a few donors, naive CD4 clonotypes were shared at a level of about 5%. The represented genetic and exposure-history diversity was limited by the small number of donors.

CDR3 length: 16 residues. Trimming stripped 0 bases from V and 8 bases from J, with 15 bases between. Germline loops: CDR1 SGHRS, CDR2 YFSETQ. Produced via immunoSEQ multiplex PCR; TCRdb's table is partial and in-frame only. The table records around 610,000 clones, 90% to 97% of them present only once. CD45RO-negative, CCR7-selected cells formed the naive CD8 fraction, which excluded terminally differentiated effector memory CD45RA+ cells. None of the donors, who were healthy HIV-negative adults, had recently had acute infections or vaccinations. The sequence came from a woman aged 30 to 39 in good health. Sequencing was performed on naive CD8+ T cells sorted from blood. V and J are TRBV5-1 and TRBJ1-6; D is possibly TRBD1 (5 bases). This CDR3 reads CASSLGLEGPYSPLHF. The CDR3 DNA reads TGCGCCAGCAGCTTGGGGCTGGAGGGGCCATATTCACCCCTCCACTTT. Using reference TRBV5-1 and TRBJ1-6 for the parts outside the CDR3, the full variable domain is KAGVTQTPRYLIKTRGQQVTLSCSPISGHRSVSWYQQTPGQGLQFLFEYFSETQRNKGNFPGRFSGRQFSNSRSEMNVSTLELGDSALYLCASSLGLEGPYSPLHFGNGTRLTVT.